This TCR beta chain comes out of a study of CD4 T cells in relation to SARS-CoV-2 and coronaviruses. Trimming pared 1 base from V and 3 bases from J, leaving 15 bases between. CDR1 KGHSH and CDR2 LQKENI come from the germline V gene. The length of the CDR3 is 16 residues. Before the COVID-19 pandemic, during about 2010-2018, CD4+ T cells were taken from unexposed donors. Clones were read by immunoSEQ multiplex PCR, and TCRdb kept only the in-frame ones, dropping some. The table lists 50,000 to 70,000 clones, more than 75% of them singletons. The chain couples TRBV18 to TRBJ1-2; TRBD1 might be the D (6 bases). The source is a human donor in good health. The sequenced sample was memory CD4+ T cells from PBMCs. CDR3 residues: CASSPQFTKGDYGYTF. The CDR3 DNA reads TGTGCCAGCTCACCACAATTCACCAAGGGGGACTATGGCTACACCTTC.